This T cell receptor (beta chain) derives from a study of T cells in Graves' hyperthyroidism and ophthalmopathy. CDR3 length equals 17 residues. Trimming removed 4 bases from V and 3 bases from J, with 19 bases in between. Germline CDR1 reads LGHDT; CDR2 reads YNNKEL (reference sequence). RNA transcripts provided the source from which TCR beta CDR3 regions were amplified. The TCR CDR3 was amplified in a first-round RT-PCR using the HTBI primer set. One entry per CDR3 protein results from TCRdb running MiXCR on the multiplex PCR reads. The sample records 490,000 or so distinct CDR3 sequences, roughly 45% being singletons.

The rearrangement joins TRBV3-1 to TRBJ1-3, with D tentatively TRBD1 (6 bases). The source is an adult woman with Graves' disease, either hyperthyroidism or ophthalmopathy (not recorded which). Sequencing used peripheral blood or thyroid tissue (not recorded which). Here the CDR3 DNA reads TGTGCCAGCAGCCCCCCCCTGCCCGGGGGCGGTGGAAACACCATATATTTT. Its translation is CASSPPLPGGGGNTIYF.